At least ten counts were recorded for the clone carrying this TCR beta chain. Its matching antigen is unknown. From RNA transcripts, TCR beta CDR3 regions were amplified. Carried out on the TCR CDR3, a first-round RT-PCR used the HTBI primer set. TCRdb reanalysed the multiplex PCR reads using MiXCR and keeps one entry per CDR3 protein. The repertoire holds about 92,000 distinct CDR3 sequences, with 51% as singletons. This specimen comes from a study of T cells in Graves' hyperthyroidism and ophthalmopathy. Study-wide results and limits: Researchers report that a 13 V-J model separated ophthalmopathy from stable hyperthyroidism. Most clonotypes expanded in thyroid above 0.001 were likewise present in blood.

Exclusion criteria comprised uncontrolled infection, other autoimmune disease, pregnancy or lactation. An approximately 10 ml volume of fresh peripheral blood provided the PBMCs. The germline gives CDR1 SEHNR, CDR2 FQNEAQ (reference sequence). This CDR3 spans 15 amino acids. V shed 4 bases and J 5 bases; nucleotides not matched to a gene: 5. Sequenced: blood. This TCR came from a woman aged 40 to 50 with Graves' hyperthyroidism. The chain is built from TRBV7-9 and TRBJ2-7; 13 bases align to TRBD2. CDR3: CASSSLAGGDHEQYF. CDR3 bases: TGTGCCAGCAGCTCACTAGCGGGAGGGGACCACGAGCAGTACTTC.